In its sample, the clone carrying this T cell receptor (beta chain) was seen a few times. As yet, its antigen is unknown. The data stem from a study of a mutant IDH1 vaccine in newly diagnosed glioma. In the study overall: Onset of vaccination occurred 4-6 weeks following radiotherapy alone, or with temozolomide cycles. Sex distribution of treated patients was about 62% male and about 38% female; mean age was roughly 37 years.

Data came from immunoSEQ multiplex PCR; TCRdb stores just in-frame clones and leaves some out. The repertoire holds roughly 35,000 clones, 60% to 75% seen once, with about 9.6% in the top ten. Trimming stripped 8 bases from V and 5 bases from J, with 13 bases between. The CDR3 totals 13 residues. The germline gives CDR1 MNHNS, CDR2 SASEGT. Time point of the sample: week 47, end of study. With topical imiquimod, each dose of the vaccine consisted of 300 ug of mutant IDH1 20-mer peptide. Study-level findings and limits: Shifts in the top peripheral T cell clonotypes seemed unrelated to pseudoprogression.

The V call is TRBV6-1, the J call TRBJ1-5; D is ambiguous. This TCR came from a man aged 40-50 years with glioma. The sample in question was PBMCs, obtained from a glioma patient whose treatment included an IDH1 peptide vaccine. This CDR3 is CASGASVDQPQHF. In nucleotides, the CDR3 is TGTGCCAGCGGAGCGTCCGTAGATCAGCCCCAGCATTTT.